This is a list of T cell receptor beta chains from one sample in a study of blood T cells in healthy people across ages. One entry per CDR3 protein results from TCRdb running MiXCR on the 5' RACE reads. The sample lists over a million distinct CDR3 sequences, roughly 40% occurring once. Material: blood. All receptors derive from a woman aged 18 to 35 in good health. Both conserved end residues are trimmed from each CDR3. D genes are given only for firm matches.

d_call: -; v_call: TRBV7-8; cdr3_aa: ASSPVGRGYNEQY
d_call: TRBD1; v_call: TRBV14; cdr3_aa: ASSHTTGATIYEQY
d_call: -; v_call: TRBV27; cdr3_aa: ASSADWAYEQY
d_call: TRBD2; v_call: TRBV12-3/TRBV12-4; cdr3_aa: ASSPPSGQDNEQF
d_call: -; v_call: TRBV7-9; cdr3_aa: ASSLGQVSDTQY
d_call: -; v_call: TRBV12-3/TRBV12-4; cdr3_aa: ASSLSRGYEQY
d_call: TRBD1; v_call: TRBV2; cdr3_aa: ASSEAGTGGKRSPLH
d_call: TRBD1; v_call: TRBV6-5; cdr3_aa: ASSYEGTGETQY
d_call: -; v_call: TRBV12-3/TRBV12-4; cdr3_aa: ASSRGAVYNEQF
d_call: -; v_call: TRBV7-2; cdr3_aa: ASSARDDIQY
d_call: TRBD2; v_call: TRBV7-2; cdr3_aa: AWGGTVSYEQY
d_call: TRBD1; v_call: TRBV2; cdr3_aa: ASSIGTAYLANEKLF
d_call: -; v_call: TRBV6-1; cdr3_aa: ASSAGAAGGYT
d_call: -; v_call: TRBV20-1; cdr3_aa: SARPNPRGQVNTGELF
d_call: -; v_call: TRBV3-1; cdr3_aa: ASSQDQENYGYT
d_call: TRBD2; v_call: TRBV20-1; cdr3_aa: SARTGLAVGNGDEQF
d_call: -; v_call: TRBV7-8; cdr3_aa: ASSLAGMDTQY
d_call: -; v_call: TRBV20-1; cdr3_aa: SARDEGLYTDTQY
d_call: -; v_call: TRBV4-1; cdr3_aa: ASSQARNYEQY
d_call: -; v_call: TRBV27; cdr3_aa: ASSLIYQERNRPQH
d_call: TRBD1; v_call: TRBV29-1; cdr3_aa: SVRQGGSYNEQF
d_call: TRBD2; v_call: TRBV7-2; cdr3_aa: ASSLVELAGEEQY
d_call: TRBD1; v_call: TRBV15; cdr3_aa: ATSRDLGTVYEQY
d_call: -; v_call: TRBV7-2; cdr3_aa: ASSLYAGRGNTQY
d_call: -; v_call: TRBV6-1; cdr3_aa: ASSESPGSLIQY
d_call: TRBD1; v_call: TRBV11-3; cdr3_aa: ASSLSPPGQGITDTQY
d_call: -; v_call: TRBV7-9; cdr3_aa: ASSLHGQLNTETQY
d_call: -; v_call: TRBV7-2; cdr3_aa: ASPPVPGANVLT
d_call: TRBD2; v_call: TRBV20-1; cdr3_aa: SAEGTSGRLQETQY
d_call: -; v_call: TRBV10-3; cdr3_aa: AITPGGNTEAF
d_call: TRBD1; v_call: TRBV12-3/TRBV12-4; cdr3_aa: ASSHWTGARDEQY
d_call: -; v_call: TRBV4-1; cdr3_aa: ASSQGTRVTYGYT
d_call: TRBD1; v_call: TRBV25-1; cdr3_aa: ASSHSPGTGNEKLF
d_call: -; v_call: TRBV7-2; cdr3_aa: ASSKQVFVESYGYT
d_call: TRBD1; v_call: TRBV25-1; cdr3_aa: ASSAGQGVLETQY
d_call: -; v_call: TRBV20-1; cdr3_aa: SAPGAGNTIY
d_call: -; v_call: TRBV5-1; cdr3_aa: ASTDTEDTQY
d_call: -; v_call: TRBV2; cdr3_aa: ASREGFITDTQY
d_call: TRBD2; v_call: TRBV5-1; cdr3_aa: ASSWGTSGKNEQF
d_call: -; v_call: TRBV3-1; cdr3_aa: ASSLHVGGTNEKLF
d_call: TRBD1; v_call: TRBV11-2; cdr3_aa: ASSPKTGMNTEAF
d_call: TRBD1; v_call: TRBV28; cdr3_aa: ASSFRQGMDIQY
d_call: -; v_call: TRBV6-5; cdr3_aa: ASSRHSENEKLF
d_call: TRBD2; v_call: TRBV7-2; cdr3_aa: ASSLVSGRGEKGEQF
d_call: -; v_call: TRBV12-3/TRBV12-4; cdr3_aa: ACSLDGVSEQY
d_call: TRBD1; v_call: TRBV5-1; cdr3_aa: ASTYRTGGNSYEQY
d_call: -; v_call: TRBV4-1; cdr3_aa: ASSQGGRVGNTIY
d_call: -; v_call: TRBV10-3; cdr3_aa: AISDPGRETQY
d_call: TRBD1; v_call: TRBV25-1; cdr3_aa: ASSEGTDYTDTQY
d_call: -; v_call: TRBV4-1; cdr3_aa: ASSQVIPDQPQH
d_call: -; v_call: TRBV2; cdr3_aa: ATLTDSYNEQF
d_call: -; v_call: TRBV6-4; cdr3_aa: ASSAQVSYNEQF
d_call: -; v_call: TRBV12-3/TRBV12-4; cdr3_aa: ASSFRAGEQY
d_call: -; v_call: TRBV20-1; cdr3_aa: SATRTRAYEQY
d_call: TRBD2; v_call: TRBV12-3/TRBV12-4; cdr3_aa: ASISGRADEQF